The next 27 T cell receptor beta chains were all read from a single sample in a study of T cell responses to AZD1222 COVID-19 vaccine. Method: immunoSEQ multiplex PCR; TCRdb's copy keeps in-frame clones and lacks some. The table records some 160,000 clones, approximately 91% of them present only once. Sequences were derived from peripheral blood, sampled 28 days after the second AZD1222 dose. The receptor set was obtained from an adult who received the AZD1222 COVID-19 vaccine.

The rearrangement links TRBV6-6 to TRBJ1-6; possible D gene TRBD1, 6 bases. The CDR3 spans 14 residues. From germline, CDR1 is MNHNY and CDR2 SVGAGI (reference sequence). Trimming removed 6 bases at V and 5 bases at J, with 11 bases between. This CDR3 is CASRDRGDNSPLHF. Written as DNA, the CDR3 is TGTGCCAGCAGAGATAGGGGGGATAATTCACCCCTCCACTTT.

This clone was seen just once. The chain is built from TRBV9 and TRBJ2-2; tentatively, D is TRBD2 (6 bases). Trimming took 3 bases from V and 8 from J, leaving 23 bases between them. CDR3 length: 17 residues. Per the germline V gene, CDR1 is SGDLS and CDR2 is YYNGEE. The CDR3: CASSGGGGVLGHGELFF. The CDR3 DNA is TGTGCCAGCAGCGGAGGAGGCGGGGTACTGGGGCATGGGGAGCTGTTTTTT.

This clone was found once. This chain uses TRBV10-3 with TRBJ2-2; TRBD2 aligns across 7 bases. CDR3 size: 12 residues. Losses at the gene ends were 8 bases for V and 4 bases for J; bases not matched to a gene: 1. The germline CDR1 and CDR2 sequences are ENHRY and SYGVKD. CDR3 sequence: CAIGRATGELFF. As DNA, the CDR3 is TGTGCCATCGGGAGGGCCACCGGGGAGCTGTTTTTT.

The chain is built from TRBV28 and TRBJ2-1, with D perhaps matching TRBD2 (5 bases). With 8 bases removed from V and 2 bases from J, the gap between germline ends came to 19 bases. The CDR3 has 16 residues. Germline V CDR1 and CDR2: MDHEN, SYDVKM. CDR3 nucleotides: TGTGCCAGCCTCTCAGGAGGCAGACTTCCCTACAATGAGCAGTTCTTC. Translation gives CASLSGGRLPYNEQFF.

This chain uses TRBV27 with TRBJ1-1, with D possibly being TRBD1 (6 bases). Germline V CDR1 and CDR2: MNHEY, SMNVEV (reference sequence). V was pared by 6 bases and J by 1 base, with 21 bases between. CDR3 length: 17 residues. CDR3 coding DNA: TGTGCCAGCAGAAATACAGGGAGTGGGGTTTCGAACACTGAAGCTTTCTTT. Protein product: CASRNTGSGVSNTEAFF.

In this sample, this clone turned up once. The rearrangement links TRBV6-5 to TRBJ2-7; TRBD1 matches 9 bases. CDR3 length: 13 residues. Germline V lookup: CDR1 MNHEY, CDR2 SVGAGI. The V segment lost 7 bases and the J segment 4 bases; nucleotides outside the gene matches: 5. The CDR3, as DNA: TGTGCCAGCAACCCCGGACAGGGGTACGAGCAGTACTTC. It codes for CASNPGQGYEQYF.

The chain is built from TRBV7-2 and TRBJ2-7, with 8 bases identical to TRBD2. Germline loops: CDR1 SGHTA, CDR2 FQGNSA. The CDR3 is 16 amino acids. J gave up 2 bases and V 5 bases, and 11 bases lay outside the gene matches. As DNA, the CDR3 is TGTGCCAGCAGCCCGACAGGAGCGGGAGTGACCTACGAGCAGTACTTC. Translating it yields CASSPTGAGVTYEQYF.

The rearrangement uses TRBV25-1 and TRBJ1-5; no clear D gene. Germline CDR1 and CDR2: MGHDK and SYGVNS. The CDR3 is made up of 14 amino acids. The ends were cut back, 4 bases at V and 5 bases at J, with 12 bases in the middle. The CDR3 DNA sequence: TGTGCCAGCAGTGGAGGTTTTAGGGATCAGCCCCAGCATTTT. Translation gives CASSGGFRDQPQHF.

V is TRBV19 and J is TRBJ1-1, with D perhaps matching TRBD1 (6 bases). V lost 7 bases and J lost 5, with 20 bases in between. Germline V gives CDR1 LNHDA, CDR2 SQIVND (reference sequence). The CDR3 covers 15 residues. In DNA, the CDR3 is TGTGCCAGTATCACCCCTCACGGGACACCGACTGAAGCTTTCTTT. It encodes CASITPHGTPTEAFF.

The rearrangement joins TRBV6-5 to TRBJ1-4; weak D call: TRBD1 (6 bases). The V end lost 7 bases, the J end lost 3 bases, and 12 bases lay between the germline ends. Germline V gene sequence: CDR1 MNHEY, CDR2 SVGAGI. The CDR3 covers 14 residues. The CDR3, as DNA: TGTGCCAGCAAAGTCGGGACATCTAATGAAAAACTGTTTTTT. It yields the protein CASKVGTSNEKLFF.

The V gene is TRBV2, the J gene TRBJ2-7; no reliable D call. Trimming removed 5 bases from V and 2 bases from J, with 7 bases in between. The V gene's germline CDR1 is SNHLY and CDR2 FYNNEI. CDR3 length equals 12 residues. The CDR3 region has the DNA TGTGCCAGCAGTAGACAAGCCTACGAGCAGTACTTC. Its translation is CASSRQAYEQYF.

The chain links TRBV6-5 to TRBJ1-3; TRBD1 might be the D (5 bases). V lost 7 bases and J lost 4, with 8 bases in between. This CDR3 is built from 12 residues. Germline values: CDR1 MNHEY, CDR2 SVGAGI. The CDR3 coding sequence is TGTGCCAGCACGGGGCCGGGAAACACCATATATTTT. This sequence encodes CASTGPGNTIYF.

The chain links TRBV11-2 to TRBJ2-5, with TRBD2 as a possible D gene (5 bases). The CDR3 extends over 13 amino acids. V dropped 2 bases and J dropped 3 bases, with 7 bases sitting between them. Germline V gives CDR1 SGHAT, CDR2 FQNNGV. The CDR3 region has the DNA TGTGCCAGCAGCTTATGGCGGGAAGAGACCCAGTACTTC. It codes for CASSLWREETQYF.

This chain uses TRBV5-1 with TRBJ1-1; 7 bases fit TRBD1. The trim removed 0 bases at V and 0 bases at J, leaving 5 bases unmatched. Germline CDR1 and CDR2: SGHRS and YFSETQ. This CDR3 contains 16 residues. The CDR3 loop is CASSLGQGYMNTEAFF. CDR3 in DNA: TGCGCCAGCAGCTTGGGACAGGGATACATGAACACTGAAGCTTTCTTT.

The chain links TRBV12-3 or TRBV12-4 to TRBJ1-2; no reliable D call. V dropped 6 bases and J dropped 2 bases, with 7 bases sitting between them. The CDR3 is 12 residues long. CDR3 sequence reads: CASRAGNYGYTF. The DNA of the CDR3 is TGTGCCAGCAGAGCGGGGAACTATGGCTACACCTTC.

CDR3 protein: CATSDLPLTSGSGEQYF. The CDR3 DNA sequence: TGTGCCACCAGTGATTTGCCTCTGACTAGCGGGAGTGGCGAGCAGTACTTC. The chain is built from TRBV24-1 and TRBJ2-7; TRBD2 matches 12 bases. V shed 0 bases and J 6 bases; nucleotides not matched to a gene: 8. The CDR3 has 17 residues. Per the germline V gene, CDR1 is KGHDR and CDR2 is SFDVKD.

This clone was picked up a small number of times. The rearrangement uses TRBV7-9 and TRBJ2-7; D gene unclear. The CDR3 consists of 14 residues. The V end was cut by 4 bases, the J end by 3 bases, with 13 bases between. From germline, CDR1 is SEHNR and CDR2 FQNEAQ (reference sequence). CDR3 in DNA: TGTGCCAGCAGCTCTCCGGGCCAGAACTACGAGCAGTACTTC. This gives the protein CASSSPGQNYEQYF.

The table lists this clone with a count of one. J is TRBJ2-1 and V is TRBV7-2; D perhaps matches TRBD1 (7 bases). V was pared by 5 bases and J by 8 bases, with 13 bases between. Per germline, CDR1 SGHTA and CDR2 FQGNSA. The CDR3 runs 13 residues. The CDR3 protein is CASSGLQGYEQFF. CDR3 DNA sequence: TGTGCCAGCAGCGGACTACAGGGGTATGAGCAGTTCTTC.

Here the CDR3 DNA reads TGTGCCACCACCGAGGAGATAACAGCGTTAAAGGGCTACACCTTC. It yields the protein CATTEEITALKGYTF. The chain joins TRBV15 to TRBJ1-2; no clear D gene. Germline-derived CDR1 and CDR2 are LNHNV and YYDKDF (reference sequence). This CDR3 region has 15 residues. Trimming stripped 7 bases from V and 8 bases from J, with 23 bases between.

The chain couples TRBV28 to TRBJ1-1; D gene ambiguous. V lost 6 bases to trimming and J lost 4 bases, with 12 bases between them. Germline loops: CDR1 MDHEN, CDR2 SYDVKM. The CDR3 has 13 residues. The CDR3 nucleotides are TGTGCCAGCAGACCCCGGGGTGGCACTGAAGCTTTCTTT. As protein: CASRPRGGTEAFF.

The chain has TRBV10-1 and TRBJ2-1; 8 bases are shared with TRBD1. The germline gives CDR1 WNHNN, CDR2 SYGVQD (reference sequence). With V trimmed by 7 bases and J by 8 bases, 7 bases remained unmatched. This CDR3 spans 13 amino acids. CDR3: CASTDRVGDEQFF. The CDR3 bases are TGCGCCAGCACGGACAGGGTTGGCGATGAGCAGTTCTTC.

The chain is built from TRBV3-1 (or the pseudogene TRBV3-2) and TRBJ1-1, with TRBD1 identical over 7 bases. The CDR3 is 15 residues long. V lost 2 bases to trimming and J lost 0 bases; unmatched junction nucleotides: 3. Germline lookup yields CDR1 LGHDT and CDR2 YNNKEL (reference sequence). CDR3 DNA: TGTGCCAGCAGCCAACACGGGACAGTGAACACTGAAGCTTTCTTT. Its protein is CASSQHGTVNTEAFF.

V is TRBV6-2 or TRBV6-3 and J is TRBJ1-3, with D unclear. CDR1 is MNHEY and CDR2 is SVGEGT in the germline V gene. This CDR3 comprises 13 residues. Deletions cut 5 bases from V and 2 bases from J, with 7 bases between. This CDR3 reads CASSPSPGNTIYF. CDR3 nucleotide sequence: TGTGCCAGCAGTCCCAGCCCTGGAAACACCATATATTTT.

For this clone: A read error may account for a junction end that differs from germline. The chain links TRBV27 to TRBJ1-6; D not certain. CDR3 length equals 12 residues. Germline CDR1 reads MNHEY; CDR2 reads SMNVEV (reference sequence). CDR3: CASRESNSPLHF. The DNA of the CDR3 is TGTGCCAGCAGGGAATCAAATTCCCCCCTCCACTTT.

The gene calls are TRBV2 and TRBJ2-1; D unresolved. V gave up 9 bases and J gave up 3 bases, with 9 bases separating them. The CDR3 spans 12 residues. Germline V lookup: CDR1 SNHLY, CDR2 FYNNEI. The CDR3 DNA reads TGTGCCAGGACCCCTGACTACAATGAGCAGTTCTTC. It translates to CARTPDYNEQFF.

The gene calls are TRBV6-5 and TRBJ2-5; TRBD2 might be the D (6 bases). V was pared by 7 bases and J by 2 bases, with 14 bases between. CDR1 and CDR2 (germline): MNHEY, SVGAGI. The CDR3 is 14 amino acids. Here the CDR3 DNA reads TGTGCCAGCATCCTGGGACTTTCACAAGAGACCCAGTACTTC. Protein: CASILGLSQETQYF.

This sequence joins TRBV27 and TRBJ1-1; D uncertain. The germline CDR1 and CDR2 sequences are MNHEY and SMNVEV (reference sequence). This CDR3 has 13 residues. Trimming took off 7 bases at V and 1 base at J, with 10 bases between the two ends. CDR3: CASIAPGNTEAFF. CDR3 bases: TGTGCCAGCATAGCCCCGGGGAACACTGAAGCTTTCTTT.